The T cell receptor (beta chain) under discussion was sequenced for a study of Graves' ophthalmopathy and Graves' hyperthyroidism. General study points: With about 71% sensitivity and 72% to 80% specificity, the model predicted ophthalmopathy progression.

The germline V gene encodes CDR1 MNHEY and CDR2 SMNVEV (reference sequence). V gave up 1 base and J gave up 5 bases, with 11 bases separating them. This CDR3 contains 14 residues. This clonotype has ten or more counts. Its antigen is not identified. Excluded: other autoimmune disease, uncontrolled infection, pregnancy or lactation. Amplifying from RNA transcripts, the study obtained TCR beta CDR3 regions. First-round RT-PCR relied on HTBI primers, and a second-round multiplex PCR came next. Using its own MiXCR run on the multiplex PCR reads, TCRdb lists one record per CDR3 protein. The sample includes 350,000 to 450,000 distinct CDR3 sequences, around 20% seen only once; the top ten take 3%.

Material for sequencing was peripheral blood. The sequence was collected from a young woman with stable Graves' hyperthyroidism. The rearrangement uses TRBV27 and TRBJ1-2; D might be TRBD1 (5 bases). In nucleotides, the CDR3 is TGTGCCAGCAGTTTATGGGGAGGGGAGTATGGCTACACCTTC. The encoded protein is CASSLWGGEYGYTF.